A selection of T cell receptor beta chains follows, all from one sample in a study of blood T cells in healthy people across ages. TCRdb passed the 5' RACE reads through MiXCR, listing each CDR3 protein once. The top ten clones hold approximately 40% of a sample with 700,000 to 850,000 distinct CDR3 sequences, approximately 53% of them seen once. The sample was blood. Receptors were obtained from an elderly man in good health. CDR3s include the opening cysteine and the closing phenylalanine or tryptophan. Fields, in order: V gene, clone size, D gene, J gene, CDR3 protein, CDR3 DNA. A D gene is named only where the DNA matches it firmly. The listing skips clone size in some rows; elsewhere it reads once, few, many or a size class.

V gene: TRBV5-1; clone size: .; D gene: TRBD2; J gene: TRBJ2-1; CDR3 protein: CASSLGGRGSYNEQFF; CDR3 DNA: TGTGCCAGCAGCTTAGGCGGGAGGGGGTCCTACAATGAGCAGTTCTTC
V gene: TRBV15; clone size: .; D gene: .; J gene: TRBJ2-6; CDR3 protein: CATSRDLQSSGANVLTF; CDR3 DNA: TGTGCCACCAGCAGAGATCTTCAGAGCTCTGGGGCCAACGTCCTGACTTTC
V gene: TRBV25-1; clone size: .; D gene: .; J gene: TRBJ2-3; CDR3 protein: CASSAADRYAYF; CDR3 DNA: TGTGCCAGCAGTGCCGCGGACAGATACGCGTATTTT
V gene: TRBV12-3/TRBV12-4; clone size: few; D gene: .; J gene: TRBJ1-6; CDR3 protein: CASSSTRSPLHF; CDR3 DNA: TGTGCCAGCAGTTCGACACGTTCACCCCTCCACTTT
V gene: TRBV6-1; clone size: .; D gene: .; J gene: TRBJ1-1; CDR3 protein: CASSDVGGRLAFF; CDR3 DNA: TGTGCCAGCAGCGACGTCGGGGGACGCTTGGCTTTCTTT
V gene: TRBV27; clone size: .; D gene: TRBD1; J gene: TRBJ1-1; CDR3 protein: CASSLTGRRAFF; CDR3 DNA: TGTGCCAGCAGTCTGACAGGGAGACGAGCTTTCTTT
V gene: TRBV5-1; clone size: .; D gene: .; J gene: TRBJ1-1; CDR3 protein: CASSVAPGFTEAFF; CDR3 DNA: TGCGCCAGCAGCGTGGCCCCCGGATTCACTGAAGCTTTCTTT
V gene: TRBV3-1; clone size: .; D gene: .; J gene: TRBJ2-1; CDR3 protein: CASSPITDSPNKFF; CDR3 DNA: TGTGCCAGCAGCCCCATTACGGACTCCCCAAACAAGTTCTTC
V gene: TRBV20-1; clone size: .; D gene: .; J gene: TRBJ2-7; CDR3 protein: CSANRGSSYEQYF; CDR3 DNA: TGCAGTGCTAATAGGGGGAGCTCCTACGAGCAGTACTTC
V gene: TRBV6-5; clone size: .; D gene: .; J gene: TRBJ1-5; CDR3 protein: CASSYGGADQPQHF; CDR3 DNA: TGTGCCAGCAGTTACGGGGGAGCAGATCAGCCCCAGCATTTT
V gene: TRBV5-1; clone size: .; D gene: TRBD2; J gene: TRBJ2-1; CDR3 protein: CASSLGGLAGGQHEQFF; CDR3 DNA: TGCGCCAGCAGCTTGGGGGGACTAGCGGGAGGGCAGCATGAGCAGTTCTTC
V gene: TRBV11-2; clone size: once; D gene: .; J gene: TRBJ2-7; CDR3 protein: CASTSSLGGEQYF; CDR3 DNA: TGTGCCAGCACTTCCTCCCTCGGCGGCGAGCAGTACTTC
V gene: TRBV29-1; clone size: .; D gene: TRBD2; J gene: TRBJ2-1; CDR3 protein: CSDPGGSNEQFF; CDR3 DNA: TGCAGCGACCCGGGGGGGAGCAATGAGCAGTTCTTC
V gene: TRBV5-6; clone size: .; D gene: TRBD2; J gene: TRBJ2-5; CDR3 protein: CASSSRLAGEVETQYF; CDR3 DNA: TGTGCCAGCAGCTCCCGACTAGCGGGAGAGGTAGAGACCCAGTACTTC
V gene: TRBV4-1; clone size: .; D gene: .; J gene: TRBJ1-5; CDR3 protein: CASSQRGGDQPQHF; CDR3 DNA: TGCGCCAGCAGCCAGAGGGGAGGGGATCAGCCCCAGCATTTT
V gene: TRBV6-4; clone size: .; D gene: .; J gene: TRBJ2-7; CDR3 protein: CASSEEISYEQYF; CDR3 DNA: TGTGCCAGCAGTGAAGAGATCTCCTACGAGCAGTACTTC
V gene: TRBV6-1; clone size: .; D gene: .; J gene: TRBJ1-2; CDR3 protein: CASRQKNYGYTF; CDR3 DNA: TGTGCCAGTAGACAGAAGAACTATGGCTACACCTTC
V gene: TRBV9; clone size: .; D gene: .; J gene: TRBJ2-1; CDR3 protein: CARRGGNYNEQFF; CDR3 DNA: TGTGCCAGGAGGGGCGGAAATTACAATGAGCAGTTCTTC
V gene: TRBV6-5; clone size: .; D gene: TRBD2; J gene: TRBJ2-7; CDR3 protein: CASSLIAGNSGEQYF; CDR3 DNA: TGTGCCAGCAGCCTGATAGCGGGAAACTCGGGGGAGCAGTACTTC
V gene: TRBV20-1; clone size: .; D gene: .; J gene: TRBJ1-1; CDR3 protein: CSARAWGDGRGTEAFF; CDR3 DNA: TGCAGTGCTAGAGCCTGGGGGGACGGTCGGGGCACTGAAGCTTTCTTT
V gene: TRBV12-3/TRBV12-4; clone size: .; D gene: TRBD1; J gene: TRBJ1-2; CDR3 protein: CASTPGQESYGYTF; CDR3 DNA: TGTGCCAGCACCCCGGGACAGGAGTCCTATGGCTACACCTTC
V gene: TRBV12-3/TRBV12-4; clone size: few; D gene: .; J gene: TRBJ2-2; CDR3 protein: CASSLSGAGELFF; CDR3 DNA: TGTGCCAGCAGTTTGTCGGGTGCCGGGGAGCTGTTTTTT
V gene: TRBV2; clone size: .; D gene: .; J gene: TRBJ1-4; CDR3 protein: CASSVWLDSGEGGGEKLFF; CDR3 DNA: TGTGCCAGCAGTGTTTGGTTGGACAGCGGGGAAGGAGGAGGGGAAAAACTGTTTTTT
V gene: TRBV10-3; clone size: .; D gene: .; J gene: TRBJ2-7; CDR3 protein: CAIREMAGRGEQYF; CDR3 DNA: TGTGCCATCCGAGAGATGGCGGGTAGGGGGGAGCAGTACTTC
V gene: TRBV20-1; clone size: .; D gene: TRBD2; J gene: TRBJ2-7; CDR3 protein: CSALGLAGGLGTDEQYF; CDR3 DNA: TGCAGTGCTCTTGGACTAGCGGGAGGGCTGGGAACCGACGAGCAGTACTTC
V gene: TRBV10-3; clone size: few; D gene: TRBD1; J gene: TRBJ1-1; CDR3 protein: CAISGQGGNTEAFF; CDR3 DNA: TGTGCCATCAGTGGCCAGGGGGGAAACACTGAAGCTTTCTTT
V gene: TRBV2; clone size: .; D gene: TRBD1; J gene: TRBJ1-6; CDR3 protein: CASSPRTGLGSPLHF; CDR3 DNA: TGTGCCAGCAGTCCCCGGACAGGGCTAGGTTCACCCCTCCACTTT
V gene: TRBV10-3; clone size: .; D gene: TRBD1; J gene: TRBJ1-2; CDR3 protein: CAISGLSDRGGYTF; CDR3 DNA: TGTGCCATCAGTGGTCTATCGGACAGGGGAGGCTACACCTTC
V gene: TRBV9; clone size: .; D gene: .; J gene: TRBJ1-5; CDR3 protein: CASSVDEIQPQHF; CDR3 DNA: TGTGCCAGCAGCGTAGACGAGATTCAGCCCCAGCATTTT